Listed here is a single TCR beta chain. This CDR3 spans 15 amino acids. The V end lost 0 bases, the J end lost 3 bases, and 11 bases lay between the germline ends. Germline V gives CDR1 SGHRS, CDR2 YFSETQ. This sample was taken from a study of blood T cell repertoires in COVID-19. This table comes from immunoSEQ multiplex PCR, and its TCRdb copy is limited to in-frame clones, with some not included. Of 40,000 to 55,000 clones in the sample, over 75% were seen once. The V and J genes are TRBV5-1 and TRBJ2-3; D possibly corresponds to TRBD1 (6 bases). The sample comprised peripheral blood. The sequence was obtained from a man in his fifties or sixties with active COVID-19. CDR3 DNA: TGCGCCAGCAGCTTGGGGGGCCAGGGGACAGATACGCAGTATTTT. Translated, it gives CASSLGGQGTDTQYF.